What follows is one T cell receptor beta chain and its context. Authors' data handling: Reference gene primer amplification gave estimated nucleated cell counts. Sequencing used immunoSEQ multiplex PCR; TCRdb keeps in-frame clones, though not all of them. The D gene and trimming were derived from the DNA, and the V and J assignments and clone size from that table. Of under 250,000 clones listed, roughly four fifths are singletons. This entry comes from a study of blood T cell repertoires in COVID-19. Study-level information: Samples taken during acute and convalescent COVID-19 were collected in the United States, Italy and Spain. Sample material is recorded as cDNA or gDNA derived from T cells, B-cell-depleted T cells, or PBMCs.

The sample was peripheral blood. The clonotype comes from a man older than 75 with acute or convalescent COVID-19.

The CDR3 region has the DNA TGTGCCACCTCTAAAGCGGGACAGGGGGCCTACGAGCAGTACTTC. This codes for CATSKAGQGAYEQYF. The chain combines TRBV19 with TRBJ2-7; 11 positions agree with TRBD1. The CDR3 runs 15 residues. CDR1 and CDR2 (germline): LNHDA, SQIVND (reference sequence). The J segment lost 2 bases and the V segment lost 10 bases, leaving 10 bases of the junction unmatched. Full variable domain (remainder filled in from reference TRBV19 and TRBJ2-7): DGGITQSPKYLFRKEGQNVTLSCEQNLNHDAMYWYRQDPGQGLRLIYYSQIVNDFQKGDIAEGYSVSREKKESFPLTVTSAQKNPTAFYLCATSKAGQGAYEQYFGPGTRLTVT.